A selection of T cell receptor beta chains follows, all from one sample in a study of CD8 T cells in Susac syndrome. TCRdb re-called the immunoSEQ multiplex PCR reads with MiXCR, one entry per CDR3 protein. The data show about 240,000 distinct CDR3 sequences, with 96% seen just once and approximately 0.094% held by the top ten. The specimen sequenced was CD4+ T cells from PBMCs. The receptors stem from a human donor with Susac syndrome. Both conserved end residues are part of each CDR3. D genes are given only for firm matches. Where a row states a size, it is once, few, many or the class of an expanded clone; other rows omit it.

CAWRGEVSGNTIYF TGTGCCTGGAGGGGAGAAGTCTCTGGAAACACCATATATTTT NA TRBV30 NA TRBJ1-3
CAWSVQGNTIYF TGTGCCTGGAGTGTGCAGGGAAACACCATATATTTT NA TRBV30 NA TRBJ1-3
CASSPRDRTTEAFF TGTGCCAGCAGCCCACGGGACAGGACCACTGAAGCTTTCTTT TRBD1 TRBV7-8 NA TRBJ1-1
CATSETGNMNTEAFF TGTGCCACCAGTGAGACGGGAAACATGAACACTGAAGCTTTCTTT NA TRBV24-1 NA TRBJ1-1
CASSLGSSGRTREYF TGTGCCAGCAGTTTAGGGTCCAGCGGGAGGACCAGAGAGTATTTT TRBD2 TRBV27 once TRBJ2-3
CASSLRLAGAGDTQYF TGTGCCAGCAGCTTGCGTCTAGCGGGAGCGGGAGATACGCAGTATTTT TRBD2 TRBV5-6 NA TRBJ2-3
CASSHFRERYGYTF TGTGCCAGCAGCCACTTCAGGGAACGGTATGGCTACACCTTC NA TRBV7-2 NA TRBJ1-2
CASSRSGSRSNEQFF TGTGCCAGCAGCCGTAGCGGGAGTAGGTCCAATGAGCAGTTCTTC TRBD2 TRBV6-2/TRBV6-3 NA TRBJ2-1
CASKGSGANVLTF TGTGCCAGCAAGGGATCTGGGGCCAACGTCCTGACTTTC NA TRBV2 NA TRBJ2-6
CASSEQFGPGELFF TGTGCCAGCAGTGAGCAGTTCGGTCCCGGGGAGCTGTTTTTT NA TRBV6-4 NA TRBJ2-2
CSASHAPWEQFF TGCAGTGCTAGCCACGCTCCCTGGGAGCAGTTCTTC NA TRBV20-1 NA TRBJ2-1
CSASSGGEKAFF TGCAGTGCTAGTTCAGGGGGCGAGAAAGCTTTCTTT TRBD1 TRBV20-1 NA TRBJ1-1
CSAGTGQNYGYTF TGCAGTGCTGGGACAGGACAAAACTATGGCTACACCTTC TRBD1 TRBV20-1 NA TRBJ1-2
CASSQVGGRGNEKLFF TGCGCCAGCAGCCAAGTTGGTGGCAGGGGCAATGAAAAACTGTTTTTT NA TRBV4-1 NA TRBJ1-4
CASSSFVEGELFF TGCGCCAGCAGCTCTTTCGTAGAAGGGGAACTGTTTTTT NA TRBV5-1 NA TRBJ1-4
CASSVVGWDSLNTEAFF TGTGCCAGCAGCGTAGTCGGATGGGACAGCCTGAACACTGAAGCTTTCTTT TRBD1 TRBV9 NA TRBJ1-1
CASSGGRLEPQHF TGTGCCAGCAGCGGGGGCAGGTTGGAGCCCCAGCATTTT NA TRBV3-1 once TRBJ1-5